This T cell receptor beta chain was observed in a study of T cells in Graves' hyperthyroidism and ophthalmopathy. Template material for amplifying TCR beta CDR3 regions consisted of RNA transcripts. The TCR CDR3 was amplified in a first-round RT-PCR using the HTBI primer set. TCRdb reprocessed the multiplex PCR reads with MiXCR, giving one entry per CDR3 protein. The sample yields roughly 740,000 distinct CDR3 sequences, 16% seen once. Graves' hyperthyroidism was deemed stable given no ophthalmopathy progression within 18 months. Sequencing input: blood. This receptor was obtained from a young man with Graves' hyperthyroidism.

The DNA for the CDR3 is TGTGCCAGCAGTGGGGACAGGGCCCCCTCCTACGAGCAGTACTTC. Translated, it gives CASSGDRAPSYEQYF. The chain uses TRBV27 and TRBJ2-7; 9 positions match TRBD1. Germline V gene data show CDR1 as MNHEY and CDR2 as SMNVEV (reference sequence). The CDR3 has 15 residues. V lost 5 bases and J lost 0; bases outside the gene matches: 5.